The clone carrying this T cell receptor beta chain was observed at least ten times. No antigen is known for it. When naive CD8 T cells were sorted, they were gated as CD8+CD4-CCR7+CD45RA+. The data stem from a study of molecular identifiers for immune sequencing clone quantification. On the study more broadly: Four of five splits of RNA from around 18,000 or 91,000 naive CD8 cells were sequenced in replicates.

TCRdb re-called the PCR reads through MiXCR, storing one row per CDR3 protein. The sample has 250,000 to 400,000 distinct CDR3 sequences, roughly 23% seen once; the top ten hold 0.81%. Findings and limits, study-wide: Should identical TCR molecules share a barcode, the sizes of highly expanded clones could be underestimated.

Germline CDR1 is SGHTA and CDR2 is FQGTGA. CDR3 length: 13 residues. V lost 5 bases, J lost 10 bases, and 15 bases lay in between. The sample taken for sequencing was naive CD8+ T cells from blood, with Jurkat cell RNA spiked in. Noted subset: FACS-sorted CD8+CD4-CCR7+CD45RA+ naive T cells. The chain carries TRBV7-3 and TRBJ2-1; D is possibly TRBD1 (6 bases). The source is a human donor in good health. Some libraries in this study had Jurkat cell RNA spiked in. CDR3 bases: TGTGCCAGCAGCCGCCGGGCAGGGGTCGAGCAGTTCTTC. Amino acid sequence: CASSRRAGVEQFF.